The clone carrying this TCR beta chain appeared many times. Its antigen is not known. From the 5' RACE reads, TCRdb called clonotypes with MiXCR, one entry per CDR3 protein. Among around 960,000 distinct CDR3 sequences, about 12% were seen once, and the ten largest hold around 1.6%. CDR3 length: 17 residues. The germline V gene encodes CDR1 MNHEY and CDR2 SVGAGI. V was clipped by 0 bases and J by 8 bases; unmatched bases: 9. This record comes from a study of identical twins. General study points: Out-of-frame alpha sequences shared by twins were enriched for low generation probability.

The same specimen was also included in a second study, on yellow fever vaccine responses in identical twins. That report adds: Twins showed a vaccine T cell response that reportedly seemed partly convergent, partly personalized.

The sample was PBMCs. The chain recombines TRBV6-5 with TRBJ2-3; 12 bases are a match to TRBD2. The source of this sequence is a woman between 18 and 30 years old in good health. The CDR3 DNA reads as TGTGCCAGCAGTTACTCCCCGACTAGCGGGAGCGTGTCTACGCAGTATTTT. Its protein is CASSYSPTSGSVSTQYF.